The 28 T cell receptor beta chains in this list originate from one sample, sequenced in a study of Graves' ophthalmopathy and Graves' hyperthyroidism. Amplification targeted the TCR beta CDR3 regions, with RNA transcripts as the source material. An opening RT-PCR round employed HTBI primers and preceded a second-round multiplex PCR. TCRdb re-derived calls from the multiplex PCR reads in MiXCR, one entry per CDR3 protein. Here the sample spans about 660,000 distinct CDR3 sequences, about two fifths being singletons. Sequencing was carried out using peripheral blood. These receptors were collected from an adult man with Graves' ophthalmopathy.

Regarding this clonotype: The CDR3 end shows no conserved phenylalanine or tryptophan, and so a read error is likely. It is unclear where the CDR3 begins or ends on the DNA, so no DNA is shown, and the CDR3 is as TCRdb lists it. This rearrangement joins TRBV15 to TRBJ1-6. Germline CDR1 and CDR2: LNHNV and YYDKDF (reference sequence). The CDR3 spans 8 residues, counting both ends. The CDR3 here is CATSRDIQ.

This clonotype was detected many times. CDR3 region: CASSSGGRDYGYTF. The DNA for the CDR3 is TGTGCCAGCAGCTCAGGCGGCAGGGACTATGGCTACACCTTC. The chain has TRBV7-2 and TRBJ1-2; perhaps TRBD1 as D (5 bases). The CDR3 loop spans 14 amino acids. The V end lost 4 bases, the J end lost 3 bases, and 12 bases lay between the germline ends. Germline lookup yields CDR1 SGHTA and CDR2 FQGNSA.

The rearrangement uses TRBV9 and TRBJ2-7; D might be TRBD1 (5 bases). Germline lookup yields CDR1 SGDLS and CDR2 YYNGEE. Trimming left V 4 bases short and J 2 bases short, with 13 bases between. This CDR3 comprises 14 residues. The CDR3 nucleotides are TGTGCCAGCAGCCAGACAGCGAAAGCCTACGAGCAGTACGTC. Its protein is CASSQTAKAYEQYV.

This clonotype occurred many times. The chain uses TRBV7-9 and TRBJ1-1; the D is unclear. Trimming removed 0 bases at V and 1 base at J, with 9 bases between. CDR3 length: 15 amino acids. Germline-derived CDR1 and CDR2 are SEHNR and FQNEAQ (reference sequence). The CDR3 sequence is CASSLARVGNTEAFF. The CDR3 DNA follows: TGTGCCAGCAGCTTAGCGCGGGTAGGGAACACTGAAGCTTTCTTT.

This clonotype appeared a few times. V gene TRBV6-1 combines with J gene TRBJ2-5; 7 bases are a match to TRBD1. The germline V gene has CDR1 MNHNS and CDR2 SASEGT. CDR3 size: 15 residues. The J segment lost 2 bases and the V segment lost 5 bases, leaving 8 bases of the junction unmatched. The CDR3 region is CASSPHGTVQETQYF. The CDR3 nucleotides are TGTGCCAGCAGTCCTCATGGGACAGTGCAAGAGACCCAGTACTTC.

This chain's CDR3 is CASNDPPGQGAVAEAFF. The CDR3 region has the DNA TGTGCCAGTAACGACCCTCCGGGACAGGGGGCGGTGGCTGAAGCTTTCTTT. The chain recombines TRBV19 with TRBJ1-1, with 12 bases matching TRBD1. CDR3 length equals 17 residues. Germline lookup yields CDR1 LNHDA and CDR2 SQIVND (reference sequence). V was pared by 7 bases and J by 6 bases, with 15 bases of the junction left unmatched. The full variable domain, in which reference TRBV19 and TRBJ1-1 provide the parts outside the CDR3, is DGGITQSPKYLFRKEGQNVTLSCEQNLNHDAMYWYRQDPGQGLRLIYYSQIVNDFQKGDIAEGYSVSREKKESFPLTVTSAQKNPTAFYLCASNDPPGQGAVAEAFFGQGTRLTVV.

This clonotype appeared many times. The chain couples TRBV20-1 to TRBJ1-1, with D maybe TRBD1 (6 bases). The CDR3 is 13 amino acids. Germline CDR1 is DFQATT and CDR2 is SNEGSKA (reference sequence). Trimming pared 6 bases from V and 0 bases from J, leaving 11 bases between. CDR3 sequence (DNA): TGCAGTGCCCGGACAGACATGAACACTGAAGCTTTCTTT. Translation: CSARTDMNTEAFF.

V and J are TRBV29-1 and TRBJ1-2, with TRBD1 matching over 9 bases. CDR1 is SQVTM and CDR2 is ANQGSEA in the germline V gene. J was trimmed by 12 bases and V by 3 bases; bases with no gene match: 8. This CDR3 has 12 residues. The CDR3 sequence is CSVEGQGVRNTF. The CDR3 region has the DNA TGCAGCGTTGAGGGACAGGGTGTCCGGAACACCTTC.

This clonotype occurred many times. This chain connects TRBV6-5 to TRBJ1-2; no firm D call. Germline V gene lookup returns CDR1 MNHEY and CDR2 SVGAGI. The CDR3 has 15 amino acids. Trimming took off 5 bases at V and 5 bases at J, with 18 bases between the two ends. The CDR3 DNA is TGTGCCAGCAGTGACATTCGGACGGCGTATTATGGCTACACCTTC. It is translated as CASSDIRTAYYGYTF.

This clonotype appeared many times. The chain joins TRBV5-4 to TRBJ1-2; D remains unclear. The germline V gene has CDR1 SGHNT and CDR2 YYREEE (reference sequence). Trimming removed 1 base from V and 1 base from J, with 5 bases in between. This CDR3 has 13 residues. Here the CDR3 reads CASSLPNNYGYTF. The DNA for the CDR3 is TGTGCCAGCAGCTTGCCGAATAACTATGGCTACACCTTC.

CDR3 in DNA: TGTGCCAGCAGCGGACAGGGGACCCAGTACTTC. This gives the protein CASSGQGTQYF. The genes are TRBV9 and TRBJ2-5; 7 bases are a match to TRBD1. This CDR3 is built from 11 residues. The V and J ends lost 3 bases and 7 bases, in that order; junction bases with no gene match: 0. The germline gives CDR1 SGDLS, CDR2 YYNGEE.

On this clonotype itself: A much larger clone differs from this one at a single base, so this may be a read error. The rearrangement uses TRBV9 and TRBJ2-5; D unresolved. The V end was cut by 7 bases, the J end by 7 bases, with 17 bases between. This CDR3 is built from 13 residues. In germline, CDR1 is SGDLS, CDR2 YYNGEE. CDR3 sequence reads: CASGDPEAGTQYF. For the CDR3, the DNA is TGTGCCAGCGGCGACCCTGAGGCAGGGACCCAGTACTTC.

This clonotype was seen just once. Lacking the conserved final phenylalanine or tryptophan, this CDR3 likely reflects a read error. Because the CDR3's place on the DNA is in doubt, the DNA is left out and the CDR3 is given as listed by TCRdb. The chain is built from TRBV7-6 and TRBJ2-7; no DNA check was done on the table's D call, TRBD2. Inclusive of both ends, the CDR3 amounts to 12 amino acids. CDR1 is SGHVS and CDR2 is FNYEAQ in the germline V gene. CDR3 sequence: CASSLLAGGGYS.

This clonotype was seen ten or more times. For the CDR3, the DNA is TGCGCCACCCGTCGGGGACAGGGTGATTCACCCCTCCACTTT. Translated: CATRRGQGDSPLHF. The chain couples TRBV5-1 to TRBJ1-6; the match to TRBD1 covers 9 bases. CDR3 length: 14 residues. Germline-derived CDR1 and CDR2 are SGHRS and YFSETQ. The V gene end was trimmed by 9 bases and the J gene end by 8 bases; junction bases not matched to a gene: 9.

V and J are TRBV7-9 and TRBJ1-1, with a tentative D call TRBD1 (5 bases). The CDR3 sequence is 13 residues long. Trimming pared 5 bases from V and 5 bases from J, leaving 12 bases between. Germline V lookup: CDR1 SEHNR, CDR2 FQNEAQ (reference sequence). CDR3 nucleotides: TGTGCCAGCAGCATCCTGGGGGGGACTGAAGCTTTCTTT. Amino acid sequence: CASSILGGTEAFF.

Note on this clonotype: A much larger clone lies one base from this, so it may be a read error. The chain joins TRBV24-1 to TRBJ2-7; tentative D call: TRBD1 (5 bases). CDR1 and CDR2 from the germline V gene are KGHDR and SFDVKD. This CDR3 spans 13 amino acids. The ends were cut back, 7 bases at V and 2 bases at J, with 11 bases in the middle. The CDR3 DNA is TGTGCCACCAGGAAGACAGCACCCTACGAGCAGTACTTC. It yields the protein CATRKTAPYEQYF.

This clonotype was counted ten times or more. The rearrangement joins TRBV19 to TRBJ2-7, with TRBD1 identical over 10 bases. CDR3 length equals 15 residues. Per the germline V gene, CDR1 is LNHDA and CDR2 is SQIVND (reference sequence). Trimming removed 3 bases from V and 4 bases from J; junction bases left unmatched: 6. CDR3 region: CASSIRDRGRYEQYF. The CDR3 nucleotides read TGTGCCAGTAGTATCCGGGACAGGGGAAGGTACGAGCAGTACTTC.

This clonotype was observed many times. The chain employs TRBV15 and TRBJ2-2; no reliable D call. V lost 1 base and J 4 bases, leaving 10 bases between the germline ends. The CDR3 covers 15 residues. Germline loops: CDR1 LNHNV, CDR2 YYDKDF (reference sequence). The CDR3 nucleotides read TGTGCCACCAGCAGAGTAGCTTCGTCCACCGGGGAGCTGTTTTTT. This gives the protein CATSRVASSTGELFF.

The chain joins TRBV2 to TRBJ2-5; D might be TRBD1 or TRBD2, each matching 6 bases. V lost 5 bases and J 4 bases, leaving 20 bases between the germline ends. This CDR3 has 16 amino acids. Germline loops: CDR1 SNHLY, CDR2 FYNNEI. As DNA, the CDR3 is TGTGCCAGCAGTTTATCGACTTGGGGGGCGGGAGAGACCCAGTACTTC. Translated, it gives CASSLSTWGAGETQYF.

Points on this clonotype: A much larger clone differs from this one at a single base, so this may be a read error. The chain recombines TRBV10-3 with TRBJ1-6; D gene ambiguous. There are 12 residues in the CDR3. Germline CDR1 ENHRY, CDR2 SYGVKD. Trimming shortened V by 5 bases and J by 9 bases, and 8 bases separated the two germline ends. The CDR3 reads CAISSSISPLHF. CDR3 sequence (DNA): TGTGCCATCAGTTCGTCGATTTCACCCCTCCACTTT.

This clonotype was seen many times. The rearrangement uses TRBV24-1 and TRBJ1-1; possibly TRBD1 for D (5 bases). The CDR3 totals 15 residues. Germline CDR1 is KGHDR and CDR2 is SFDVKD. V was trimmed by 4 bases and J by 0 bases, leaving 11 bases between them. The CDR3: CATSEGGRLNTEAFF. The CDR3 coding sequence is TGTGCCACCAGTGAGGGGGGACGGCTGAACACTGAAGCTTTCTTT.

The chain uses TRBV9 and TRBJ1-1; D not certain. V was pared by 7 bases and J by 0 bases, with 13 bases between. The CDR3 is 14 amino acids. Germline V CDR1 and CDR2: SGDLS, YYNGEE. CDR3 nucleotides: TGTGCCAGCTCACGGGAGGGCCTGAACACTGAAGCTTTCTTT. Encoded protein: CASSREGLNTEAFF.

The V call is TRBV2, the J call TRBJ2-7, with TRBD1 matching 7 bases. Germline V gene lookup returns CDR1 SNHLY and CDR2 FYNNEI. The CDR3 has 12 residues. Trimming cost V 3 bases and J 11 bases; bases outside gene matches: 7. Written as DNA, the CDR3 is TGTGCCAGCAGTGACCGACAGGGAGAGGAGTACTTC. Its protein is CASSDRQGEEYF.

Ten or more counts support this clonotype. This sequence joins TRBV5-1 and TRBJ1-3; no definite D call. This CDR3 is built from 14 residues. Germline lookup yields CDR1 SGHRS and CDR2 YFSETQ. Trimming took 0 bases from V and 2 from J, leaving 6 bases between them. The CDR3 sequence: CASSLGGTGNTIYF. In DNA, the CDR3 is TGCGCCAGCAGCTTGGGAGGGACTGGAAACACCATATATTTT.

This chain connects TRBV12-3 or TRBV12-4 to TRBJ1-5; the D is unclear. The CDR3 consists of 14 residues. Trimming took off 6 bases at V and 6 bases at J, with 15 bases between the two ends. In DNA, the CDR3 is TGTGCCAGCAGCCCCGGACTTAGCGCTCAGCCCCAGCATTTT. It translates to CASSPGLSAQPQHF.

This clonotype was seen ten or more times. The chain has TRBV15 and TRBJ1-2; D unresolved. The CDR3 consists of 14 residues. Trimming shortened V by 0 bases and J by 5 bases, and 10 bases separated the two germline ends. Germline values: CDR1 LNHNV, CDR2 YYDKDF (reference sequence). The CDR3 DNA follows: TGTGCCACCAGCAGAGATGTGGCCGATTATGGCTACACCTTC. Residues: CATSRDVADYGYTF.

This clonotype showed up just once. One base away lies a much larger clone, so this may be a sequencing read error. The chain uses TRBV2 and TRBJ1-4; tentative D call: TRBD1 (5 bases). This CDR3 is 16 amino acids long. Trimming took 5 bases from V and 3 from J, leaving 16 bases between them. In germline, CDR1 is SNHLY, CDR2 FYNNEI. For the CDR3, the DNA is TGTGCCAGCAGTAATCAGGGTTATGGATCTAATGAAAAACTGTTTTTT. Translation: CASSNQGYGSNEKLFF.

This clonotype was counted many times. This chain joins TRBV15 and TRBJ1-5; D gene uncertain. The germline gives CDR1 LNHNV, CDR2 YYDKDF (reference sequence). CDR3 size: 15 residues. Trimming cost V 0 bases and J 4 bases, with 10 bases left between them. The CDR3 loop reads CATSRDRVGNQPQHF. Here the CDR3 DNA reads TGTGCCACCAGCAGAGATCGCGTGGGTAATCAGCCCCAGCATTTT.